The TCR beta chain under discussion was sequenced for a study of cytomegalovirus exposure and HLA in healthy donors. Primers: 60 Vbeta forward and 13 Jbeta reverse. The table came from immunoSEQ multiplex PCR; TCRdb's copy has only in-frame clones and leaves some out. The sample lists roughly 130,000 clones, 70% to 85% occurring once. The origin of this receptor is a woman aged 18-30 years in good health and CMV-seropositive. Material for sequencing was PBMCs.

Here the CDR3 reads CASRDGTGNAGANVLTF. Written as DNA, the CDR3 is TGCGCCAGCAGGGACGGGACAGGGAATGCTGGGGCCAACGTCCTGACTTTC. V and J are TRBV10-2 and TRBJ2-6; 9 bases agree with TRBD1. The CDR3 contains 17 residues. The germline gives CDR1 WSHSY, CDR2 SAAADI. V lost 6 bases to trimming and J lost 2 bases; unmatched junction nucleotides: 8.